These 10 T cell receptor beta chains share one sample of origin, sequenced in a study of PD-L1 blockade in urothelial cancer. Generated by immunoSEQ multiplex PCR, the TCRdb table keeps only in-frame clones and is missing some. In the table there are 48,000 or so clones, about 90% of which are singletons. The time point was: peripheral blood 6 weeks after treatment start. The sequencing used PBMCs, collected around atezolizumab (anti-PD-L1) treatment. The receptors derive from a man in his 60s with urothelial cancer.

The V and J genes are TRBV11-2 and TRBJ2-1; 11 nucleotides match TRBD2. V lost 4 bases to trimming and J lost 4 bases; unmatched junction nucleotides: 3. The germline CDR1 and CDR2 sequences are SGHAT and FQNNGV. The CDR3 is 15 residues long. The CDR3 protein is CASSSTSGVYNEQFF. CDR3 DNA: TGTGCCAGCAGCTCGACTAGCGGGGTATACAATGAGCAGTTCTTC.

The rearrangement uses TRBV4-2 and TRBJ2-2; perhaps TRBD1 as D (6 bases). The CDR3 runs to 16 residues. Trimming removed 6 bases at V and 1 base at J, with 15 bases between. Looked up from germline, CDR1 is LGHNA and CDR2 is YNFKEQ. The CDR3 here is CASRPRGTRNTGELFF. CDR3 DNA sequence: TGTGCCAGCAGGCCAAGGGGGACCAGGAACACCGGGGAGCTGTTTTTT.

The chain is built from TRBV7-6 and TRBJ2-1, with 11 nucleotides matching TRBD1. The germline CDR1 and CDR2 sequences are SGHVS and FNYEAQ. This CDR3 is built from 13 residues. Germline trimming cut 1 base from V and 14 bases from J; bases unmatched to any gene: 4. The CDR3 DNA sequence: TGTGCCAGCAGCTTAGGGGGACAGGGGGTAGAGTTCTTC. Its protein product is CASSLGGQGVEFF. Variable domain in full (rest from reference TRBV7-6 and TRBJ2-1): GAGVSQSPRYKVTKRGQDVALRCDPISGHVSLYWYRQALGQGPEFLTYFNYEAQQDKSGLPNDRFSAERPEGSISTLTIQRTEQRDSAMYRCASSLGGQGVEFFGPGTRLTVL.

V and J are TRBV13 and TRBJ2-3, with D perhaps matching TRBD1 (6 bases). This CDR3 region has 14 residues. Germline V gene data show CDR1 as PRHDT and CDR2 as FYEKMQ (reference sequence). Trimming shortened V by 5 bases and J by 1 base, and 10 bases separated the two germline ends. The CDR3 nucleotides are TGTGCCAGCAGCCGGCAGGGGCGCACAGATACGCAGTATTTT. It encodes CASSRQGRTDTQYF.

This clone was observed a single time. The chain couples TRBV29-1 to TRBJ2-7; TRBD2 might be the D (5 bases). Germline-derived CDR1 and CDR2 are SQVTM and ANQGSEA. CDR3 size: 14 residues. Trimming removed 5 bases from V and 0 bases from J, with 14 bases in between. CDR3 nucleotide sequence: TGCAGCGTTTTGGACTTGCTGAGCTCCTACGAGCAGTACTTC. Its protein is CSVLDLLSSYEQYF.

J is TRBJ1-2 and V is TRBV15; 8 bases match TRBD1. V was clipped by 6 bases and J by 12 bases; unmatched bases: 15. Germline V gives CDR1 LNHNV, CDR2 YYDKDF (reference sequence). This CDR3 comprises 14 residues. The CDR3 nucleotides read TGTGCCACCAGAGCCCCAGGCAGGGGGCTCACTCACACCTTC. Translating gives CATRAPGRGLTHTF.

This clone is termed medium-sized. V gene TRBV7-9 combines with J gene TRBJ1-1; 7 bases agree with TRBD1. The germline CDR1 and CDR2 sequences are SEHNR and FQNEAQ (reference sequence). Germline trimming cut 1 base from V and 7 bases from J; bases unmatched to any gene: 3. CDR3 length: 13 residues. In nucleotides, the CDR3 is TGTGCCAGCAGCTTAGACGGGACAGTTGAAGCTTTCTTT. This encodes CASSLDGTVEAFF.

V usage is TRBV4-1 and J usage is TRBJ1-3; D is ambiguous. The ends were cut back, 1 base at V and 0 bases at J, with 7 bases in the middle. CDR3 length: 15 residues. Germline V gives CDR1 MGHRA, CDR2 YSYEKL. This CDR3 reads CASSQAFSSGNTIYF. CDR3 DNA: TGCGCCAGCAGCCAAGCCTTCAGCTCTGGAAACACCATATATTTT.

This chain joins TRBV7-8 and TRBJ1-5; the D gene is possibly TRBD1 (6 bases). The ends were cut back, 4 bases at V and 0 bases at J, with 13 bases in the middle. The CDR3 sequence is 16 residues long. Germline CDR1 is SGHVS and CDR2 is FQNEAQ. CDR3 in amino acids: CASSWLGGYSNQPQHF. CDR3 sequence (DNA): TGTGCCAGCAGCTGGCTAGGGGGATATAGCAATCAGCCCCAGCATTTT.

The V call is TRBV19, the J call TRBJ1-1; 8 positions agree with TRBD1. V dropped 5 bases and J dropped 1; count of bases not matched to a gene: 9. CDR1 is LNHDA and CDR2 is SQIVND in the germline V gene (reference sequence). This CDR3 spans 16 amino acids. The CDR3: CASSLRTGRENTEAFF. The CDR3 nucleotides are TGTGCCAGTAGTTTACGGACAGGGAGGGAGAACACTGAAGCTTTCTTT.